This is a list of T cell receptor beta chains from one sample in a study of cytomegalovirus exposure and HLA in healthy donors. Sequencing used immunoSEQ multiplex PCR; TCRdb keeps in-frame clones, though not all of them. Here the sample spans more than 150,000 clones, over 80% being singletons. Sequenced material: PBMCs. These receptors all stem from a woman aged 18-29 years in good health and CMV-seronegative. Both conserved end residues are part of each CDR3. Fields, in order: clone size, J gene, D gene, V gene, CDR3 protein, CDR3 DNA. The D gene is left open where the match is weak. Clone size, where shown, is once, few, many, or a class for clones that have expanded.

once	TRBJ1-5	.	TRBV10-3	CAISIGRGHDQPQHF	TGTGCCATCAGTATTGGTAGGGGTCACGATCAGCCCCAGCATTTT
.	TRBJ1-1	TRBD1	TRBV28	CASIKGQGRGEAFF	TGTGCCAGCATAAAGGGACAGGGTCGGGGTGAAGCTTTCTTT
.	TRBJ2-2	TRBD1	TRBV19	CASSSTGGPGELFF	TGTGCCAGTAGTAGCACAGGGGGCCCCGGGGAGCTGTTTTTT
few	TRBJ1-1	.	TRBV29-1	CSSRKTGETEAFF	TGCAGCTCCCGTAAGACAGGAGAGACTGAAGCTTTCTTT
.	TRBJ2-3	TRBD1	TRBV5-1	CASSQTGQGDGDTQYF	TGCGCCAGCAGCCAGACGGGACAGGGGGATGGAGATACGCAGTATTTT
.	TRBJ2-7	TRBD1	TRBV6-1	CASTFTGGLYEQYF	TGTGCCAGCACCTTCACAGGGGGCCTATACGAGCAGTACTTC
once	TRBJ1-4	TRBD1	TRBV12-5	CASGPGQGLAEKLFF	TGTGCTAGTGGTCCCGGACAGGGACTAGCAGAAAAACTGTTTTTT
few	TRBJ2-7	.	TRBV7-2	CASSLHGTLGAEQYF	TGTGCCAGCAGCTTACACGGGACATTGGGGGCCGAGCAGTACTTC
.	TRBJ1-4	.	TRBV30	CAWSVRRLTNEKLFF	TGTGCCTGGAGTGTACGGCGGCTAACTAATGAAAAACTGTTTTTT
.	TRBJ2-1	.	TRBV5-4	CASSPTGGLIYNEQFF	TGTGCCAGCAGCCCTACCGGGGGGCTTATCTACAATGAGCAGTTCTTC
.	TRBJ2-7	.	TRBV7-9	CASRGGETYSVF	TGTGCCAGCAGAGGAGGGGAAACTTATTCGGTCTTC
.	TRBJ1-2	.	TRBV7-9	CSSSSGTAPYSGYTF	TGTTCCAGCAGTTCAGGGACTGCGCCGTATAGTGGCTACACCTTC
.	TRBJ1-2	.	TRBV9	CASSVGGQSGYTF	TGTGCCAGCAGCGTAGGAGGACAGAGTGGCTACACCTTC
.	TRBJ2-7	.	TRBV29-1	CSVTGRQGSSYEQYF	TGCAGCGTAACAGGGCGCCAGGGGAGCTCCTACGAGCAGTACTTC
.	TRBJ1-2	.	TRBV2	CASNQGTDFYGYTF	TGTGCCAGCAACCAGGGGACGGACTTCTATGGCTACACCTTC
.	TRBJ2-3	TRBD2	TRBV7-9	CASSLAGEGTQYF	TGTGCCAGCAGCTTAGCGGGGGAGGGTACGCAGTATTTT
.	TRBJ2-3	TRBD2	TRBV5-1	CASSFLAGGFADTQYF	TGCGCCAGCAGCTTTCTAGCGGGGGGTTTCGCAGATACGCAGTATTTT
few	TRBJ1-5	TRBD1	TRBV27	CASSPRYRGEGNQPQHF	TGTGCCAGCAGTCCCCGATACAGGGGCGAAGGCAATCAGCCCCAGCATTTT
.	TRBJ2-1	TRBD1	TRBV6-1	CASSEGQHDNEQFF	TGTGCCAGCAGTGAGGGACAGCACGACAATGAGCAGTTCTTC
.	TRBJ2-1	.	TRBV2	CASKALGQQQFF	TGTGCCAGCAAAGCCTTGGGCCAGCAGCAGTTCTTC
.	TRBJ1-5	.	TRBV7-9	CASSFSDQPQHF	TGTGCCAGCAGCTTTTCCGATCAGCCCCAGCATTTT
.	TRBJ1-2	.	TRBV6-6	CASSLQQGFQGYTF	TGTGCCAGCAGTTTGCAACAGGGTTTTCAGGGCTACACCTTC
once	TRBJ1-5	.	TRBV19	CASTRGGVNQPQHF	TGTGCCAGTACAAGGGGGGGGGTAAATCAGCCCCAGCATTTT
.	TRBJ2-3	.	TRBV4-2	CASSQDRDTQYF	TGTGCCAGCAGCCAAGATCGGGATACGCAGTATTTT
.	TRBJ1-3	.	TRBV6-6	CASSWTASSGNTIYF	TGTGCCAGCAGCTGGACTGCTAGCTCTGGAAACACCATATATTTT
.	TRBJ2-7	TRBD2	TRBV29-1	CSVATLAGAPYEQYF	TGCAGCGTAGCCACACTAGCGGGGGCCCCCTACGAGCAGTACTTC
.	TRBJ2-7	.	TRBV7-2	CASSQGTLLYEQYF	TGTGCCAGCAGCCAGGGGACACTCCTCTACGAGCAGTACTTC
.	TRBJ1-1	.	TRBV2	CASGTGTRNTEAFF	TGTGCCAGCGGGACGGGGACTCGCAACACTGAAGCTTTCTTT
once	TRBJ2-1	TRBD2	TRBV11-2	CASSLATSGPYNEQFF	TGTGCCAGCAGCTTAGCAACTAGCGGGCCCTACAATGAGCAGTTCTTC
.	TRBJ1-2	TRBD1	TRBV18	CASSRRTGGDYGYTF	TGTGCCAGCTCACGTAGGACAGGGGGCGACTATGGCTACACCTTC
.	TRBJ1-2	.	TRBV18	CASSPGAAELYYGYTF	TGTGCCAGCTCACCAGGGGCGGCAGAACTATACTATGGCTACACCTTC
.	TRBJ2-4	TRBD1	TRBV15	CATSRLRGFGKNIQYF	TGTGCCACCAGCAGACTCAGGGGGTTTGGCAAAAACATTCAGTACTTC
.	TRBJ1-2	.	TRBV15	CATSLTTAQYGYTF	TGTGCCACCAGCTTAACGACAGCTCAATATGGCTACACCTTC
.	TRBJ1-1	.	TRBV7-9	CASSRDGHRTDEAFF	TGTGCCAGCAGCCGAGACGGACACAGGACGGATGAAGCTTTCTTT
few	TRBJ1-2	TRBD1	TRBV6-5	CASRSQGRGGYGYTF	TGTGCCAGCAGATCACAGGGGAGAGGAGGCTATGGCTACACCTTC
.	TRBJ1-1	.	TRBV6-1	CASSEPGHERDTEAFF	TGTGCCAGCAGTGAGCCGGGCCATGAGAGGGACACTGAAGCTTTCTTT
.	TRBJ1-4	.	TRBV6-1	CASSRTGNEKLFF	TGTGCCAGCAGTCGAACAGGGAATGAAAAACTGTTTTTT
.	TRBJ2-7	.	TRBV18	CASSPATREQYF	TGTGCCAGCTCACCAGCAACGCGCGAGCAGTACTTC
once	TRBJ2-7	TRBD1	TRBV4-1	CASSQNRGPYEQYF	TGCGCCAGCAGCCAGAACAGGGGTCCCTACGAGCAGTACTTC